Listed here are 30 T cell receptor beta chains from one sample, sequenced in a study of blood T cell repertoires in COVID-19 (dated by TCRdb to 2018 to 2020). Libraries were built with the immunoSEQ multiplex PCR assay. TCRdb re-hosts the immuneACCESS table, in-frame sequences only. Its copies lack some clones; in the studies checked, an unresolved V gene accounts for under half of them, and the cause for the rest is not known. The sample table shows more than 400,000 clones, and 90% are seen once. The ten largest clonotypes hold around 0.6% of the sample. Sequences were obtained from PBMCs or T cells enriched from blood (not recorded which). These receptor sequences come from a man between 18 and 29 years old who had recovered from COVID-19.

This rearrangement joins TRBV19 to TRBJ1-2, with a possible D match to TRBD1 (6 bases). This CDR3 has 13 residues. Deletions cut 3 bases from V and 4 bases from J, with 9 bases between. Germline V gives CDR1 LNHDA, CDR2 SQIVND (reference sequence). CDR3 sequence (DNA): TGTGCCAGTAGTATCGACAGGCCCTATGGCTACACCTTC. Translating gives CASSIDRPYGYTF.

The rearrangement uses TRBV6-5 and TRBJ2-7; the match to TRBD2 covers 9 bases. The CDR3 length is 14 residues. The germline V gene has CDR1 MNHEY and CDR2 SVGAGI. V was pared by 6 bases and J by 3 bases, with 6 bases of the junction left unmatched. The CDR3 region has the DNA TGTGCCAGCAGATACACTAGCGGGCACTACGAGCAGTACTTC. Its translation is CASRYTSGHYEQYF.

Here the CDR3 reads CASSRASGGPSSYNEQFF. As DNA, the CDR3 is TGCGCCAGCAGTCGGGCTAGCGGGGGGCCGAGCTCCTACAATGAGCAGTTCTTC. J is TRBJ2-1 and V is TRBV4-1; 11 nucleotides line up with TRBD2. With 6 bases clipped from V and 0 bases from J, the junction kept 10 bases outside the gene matches. The CDR3 has 18 amino acids. The germline CDR1 and CDR2 sequences are MGHRA and YSYEKL.

The chain employs TRBV19 and TRBJ1-1; 8 nucleotides agree with TRBD1. Per germline, CDR1 LNHDA and CDR2 SQIVND (reference sequence). Trimming removed 5 bases from V and 2 bases from J; junction bases left unmatched: 4. The CDR3 sequence is 14 residues long. The DNA of the CDR3 is TGTGCCAGTAGTGCCGGACAGGGCAACACTGAAGCTTTCTTT. The encoded protein is CASSAGQGNTEAFF.

The genes are TRBV13 and TRBJ2-2; 8 positions agree with TRBD1. Germline CDR1 reads PRHDT; CDR2 reads FYEKMQ (reference sequence). V lost 1 base to trimming and J lost 3 bases; unmatched junction nucleotides: 4. This CDR3 contains 16 residues. The CDR3 DNA reads TGTGCCAGCAGCTTAGAGGGGACAGGAGACACCGGGGAGCTGTTTTTT. It specifies CASSLEGTGDTGELFF. Together with reference TRBV13 and TRBJ2-2, the CDR3 gives the full variable domain: AAGVIQSPRHLIKEKRETATLKCYPIPRHDTVYWYQQGPGQDPQFLISFYEKMQSDKGSIPDRFSAQQFSDYHSELNMSSLELGDSALYFCASSLEGTGDTGELFFGEGSRLTVL.

The gene calls are TRBV11-3 and TRBJ1-6; no definite D call. V dropped 5 bases and J dropped 11 bases, with 16 bases sitting between them. The CDR3 totals 14 residues. In germline, CDR1 is SGHNT, CDR2 YENEEA. The CDR3 spells CASSPTGLAAPLHF. The CDR3, as DNA: TGTGCCAGCAGCCCGACGGGGTTAGCGGCACCCCTCCACTTT.

The CDR3 loop reads CASSDTGGNEKLFF. The CDR3, as DNA: TGCGCCAGCAGTGATACGGGGGGAAATGAAAAACTGTTTTTT. The rearrangement uses TRBV10-1 and TRBJ1-4; TRBD1 might be the D (5 bases). The CDR3 totals 14 residues. The V gene lost 3 bases and the J gene lost 5 bases, with 10 bases spanning the gap. The germline V gene encodes CDR1 WNHNN and CDR2 SYGVQD (reference sequence).

The chain employs TRBV2 and TRBJ2-1, with 9 bases aligning to TRBD2. After removal of 3 bases from V and 8 bases from J, the junction contained 5 bases not matched to a gene. The CDR3 consists of 14 residues. Germline lookup yields CDR1 SNHLY and CDR2 FYNNEI. The CDR3 nucleotides are TGTGCCAGCAGTGAGCAGCGGGAGGACCATGAGCAGTTCTTC. Amino acid sequence: CASSEQREDHEQFF.

The gene calls are TRBV7-9 and TRBJ2-3, with 7 bases lining up with TRBD2. CDR1 is SEHNR and CDR2 is FQNEAQ in the germline V gene (reference sequence). CDR3 size: 17 residues. The J segment lost 0 bases and the V segment lost 0 bases, leaving 6 bases of the junction unmatched. The CDR3 coding sequence is TGTGCCAGCAGCTTAGCGGGGGGGATCGCTAGCACAGATACGCAGTATTTT. Encoded protein: CASSLAGGIASTDTQYF.

The chain joins TRBV28 to TRBJ1-1; D perhaps matches TRBD1 (5 bases). The CDR3 spans 13 residues. Trimming removed 10 bases at V and 6 bases at J, with 18 bases between. The germline gives CDR1 MDHEN, CDR2 SYDVKM. This CDR3 is CAIEDTAPAEAFF. The CDR3 nucleotides read TGTGCCATCGAGGACACTGCCCCCGCTGAAGCTTTCTTT.

This clone has just a few counts. Other nucleotide sequences in the sample specify the same CDR3. The CDR3 loop reads CASSLVAGSGYTF. The CDR3 nucleotides read TGTGCCAGCAGCTTAGTTGCAGGCAGTGGCTACACCTTC. The rearrangement links TRBV11-2 to TRBJ1-2; no firm D call. This CDR3 is 13 amino acids long. Germline lookup yields CDR1 SGHAT and CDR2 FQNNGV. Trimming shortened V by 1 base and J by 7 bases, and 10 bases separated the two germline ends.

The rearrangement links TRBV2 to TRBJ2-3; tentative D call: TRBD2 (6 bases). This CDR3 is 13 amino acids long. CDR1 is SNHLY and CDR2 is FYNNEI in the germline V gene. Between the trimmed V and J ends, which lost 6 bases and 1 base, there was a span of 8 bases. Written as DNA, the CDR3 is TGTGCCAGCAGGGGAGGTGGCACAGATACGCAGTATTTT. Encoded protein: CASRGGGTDTQYF.

The genes are TRBV19 and TRBJ1-2, with TRBD1 matching over 9 bases. CDR1 is LNHDA and CDR2 is SQIVND in the germline V gene (reference sequence). V lost 6 bases and J lost 5; bases outside the gene matches: 4. CDR3 size: 13 residues. Here the CDR3 DNA reads TGTGCCAGTAGGACAGGGGGACAATATGGCTACACCTTC. Its protein product is CASRTGGQYGYTF.

This clone occurred once. The rearrangement uses TRBV6-5 and TRBJ2-1, with 8 bases aligning to TRBD2. This CDR3 is built from 15 residues. Trimming cost V 8 bases and J 4 bases; bases outside gene matches: 10. Germline CDR1 reads MNHEY; CDR2 reads SVGAGI. CDR3: CASSPQRGPYNEQFF. DNA of the CDR3: TGTGCCAGCTCACCCCAGCGGGGGCCTTACAATGAGCAGTTCTTC.

The V call is TRBV7-9, the J call TRBJ1-1; D not resolved. Germline CDR1 SEHNR, CDR2 FQNEAQ (reference sequence). The V and J ends lost 1 base and 10 bases respectively, with 16 bases between them. CDR3 length: 14 residues. As DNA, the CDR3 is TGTGCCAGCAGCTTAGAAATAGCGGGCGCCGTAGCTTTCTTT. Its translation: CASSLEIAGAVAFF.

V is TRBV7-2 and J is TRBJ2-1; 9 nucleotides align to TRBD2. The trim removed 8 bases at V and 7 bases at J, leaving 6 bases unmatched. The CDR3 consists of 13 residues. Germline assignment: CDR1 SGHTA and CDR2 FQGNSA. The CDR3 loop is CASRPSGTNEQFF. CDR3 nucleotides: TGTGCCAGCCGACCTAGCGGGACAAATGAGCAGTTCTTC.

CDR3 DNA sequence: TGTGCCATGGAGTCGACCCCTCCGACTGAAGCTTTCTTT. Protein: CAMESTPPTEAFF. The chain uses TRBV13 and TRBJ1-1; D ambiguous. CDR1 and CDR2 from the germline V gene are PRHDT and FYEKMQ (reference sequence). V was cut by 10 bases and J by 5 bases, with 17 bases left in between. The CDR3 contains 13 residues.

This clone was detected once. V usage is TRBV24-1 and J usage is TRBJ2-5, with TRBD1 as a possible D gene (5 bases). Germline CDR1 is KGHDR and CDR2 is SFDVKD. This CDR3 is built from 13 residues. Trimming removed 5 bases from V and 1 base from J, with 7 bases in between. CDR3 in amino acids: CATSVGAQETQYF. In DNA, the CDR3 is TGTGCCACCAGTGTTGGGGCCCAAGAGACCCAGTACTTC.

J is TRBJ2-7 and V is TRBV5-1, with D uncertain. With 2 bases removed from V and 1 base from J, the gap between germline ends came to 7 bases. CDR3 length: 13 residues. The germline gives CDR1 SGHRS, CDR2 YFSETQ. The DNA for the CDR3 is TGCGCCAGCAGCTTCGCAGAATCCTACGAGCAGTACTTC. Translation gives CASSFAESYEQYF.

V and J are TRBV19 and TRBJ2-1; TRBD2 aligns across 14 bases. This CDR3 contains 15 residues. The V gene end was trimmed by 5 bases and the J gene end by 8 bases; junction bases not matched to a gene: 5. Germline V gives CDR1 LNHDA, CDR2 SQIVND (reference sequence). The CDR3 loop reads CASSAGTSGSYEQFF. CDR3 DNA: TGTGCCAGTAGTGCCGGGACTAGCGGGAGCTATGAGCAGTTCTTC. The full variable domain, in which reference TRBV19 and TRBJ2-1 provide the parts outside the CDR3, is DGGITQSPKYLFRKEGQNVTLSCEQNLNHDAMYWYRQDPGQGLRLIYYSQIVNDFQKGDIAEGYSVSREKKESFPLTVTSAQKNPTAFYLCASSAGTSGSYEQFFGPGTRLTVL.

The chain employs TRBV19 and TRBJ1-5, with 9 positions matching TRBD1. Looked up from germline, CDR1 is LNHDA and CDR2 is SQIVND (reference sequence). This CDR3 comprises 16 residues. After removal of 4 bases from V and 7 bases from J, the junction contained 11 bases not matched to a gene. CDR3 sequence reads: CASSKFSGQGRQPQHF. Written as DNA, the CDR3 is TGTGCCAGTAGTAAGTTTAGTGGACAGGGGCGCCAGCCCCAGCATTTT.

The chain recombines TRBV5-1 with TRBJ2-5, with a possible D match to TRBD1 (6 bases). From germline, CDR1 is SGHRS and CDR2 YFSETQ. The germline V and J ends were trimmed by 0 bases and 2 bases, with 14 bases remaining between them. This CDR3 contains 16 residues. The chain's CDR3 is CASSLEAGARQETQYF. DNA for the CDR3: TGCGCCAGCAGCTTGGAGGCAGGGGCAAGACAAGAGACCCAGTACTTC.

J is TRBJ1-2 and V is TRBV11-2; maybe TRBD1 (5 bases). The V gene's germline CDR1 is SGHAT and CDR2 FQNNGV. The ends were cut back, 1 base at V and 3 bases at J, with 9 bases in the middle. The CDR3 runs to 14 residues. CDR3 in amino acids: CASSLGGHHYGYTF. CDR3 sequence (DNA): TGTGCCAGCAGCTTAGGTGGACACCACTATGGCTACACCTTC.

The J gene is TRBJ2-5, the V gene TRBV2; 16 bases match TRBD2. From germline, CDR1 is SNHLY and CDR2 FYNNEI. CDR3 length: 15 amino acids. After removal of 5 bases from V and 5 bases from J, the junction contained 2 bases not matched to a gene. The CDR3 region has the DNA TGTGCCAGCAGTTGGGGACTAGCGGGGGGGGAGACCCAGTACTTC. Translation: CASSWGLAGGETQYF.

This clone was detected once. The J gene is TRBJ1-5, the V gene TRBV28; D gene uncertain. The CDR3 spans 14 residues. With 3 bases removed from V and 6 bases from J, the gap between germline ends came to 12 bases. Germline V gene data show CDR1 as MDHEN and CDR2 as SYDVKM. CDR3 sequence: CASSFTNSFQPQHF. The CDR3 DNA sequence: TGTGCCAGCAGTTTCACGAACTCGTTTCAGCCCCAGCATTTT.

V is TRBV7-2 and J is TRBJ2-5; 11 bases map to TRBD2. Germline V gene lookup returns CDR1 SGHTA and CDR2 FQGNSA. V trimming: 5 bases; J trimming: 1 base; junction bases outside the gene matches: 6. This CDR3 is 16 amino acids long. CDR3 nucleotides: TGTGCCAGCAGCCCGCCTAGCGGGAGGAGCCAAGAGACCCAGTACTTC. Protein product: CASSPPSGRSQETQYF.

CDR3 DNA sequence: TGTGCCAGCAGTGAAGCTTGGACAGGCAGCTCCTATAATTCACCCCTCCACTTT. Translating it yields CASSEAWTGSSYNSPLHF. The rearrangement links TRBV6-1 to TRBJ1-6; TRBD1 matches 7 bases. The length of the CDR3 is 18 residues. The germline CDR1 and CDR2 sequences are MNHNS and SASEGT. The trim removed 0 bases at V and 0 bases at J, leaving 5 bases unmatched.

This chain uses TRBV5-4 with TRBJ1-2, with TRBD1 matching over 12 bases. V lost 4 bases and J lost 8; bases outside the gene matches: 12. Germline V gene data show CDR1 as SGHNT and CDR2 as YYREEE (reference sequence). CDR3 length equals 16 residues. The CDR3 sequence is CASSGWEGQGARGYTF. The CDR3 region has the DNA TGTGCCAGCAGCGGATGGGAGGGACAGGGGGCGAGAGGCTACACCTTC.

This clone was detected a few times. The gene calls are TRBV2 and TRBJ2-2, with 8 bases identical to TRBD1. CDR1 SNHLY and CDR2 FYNNEI come from the germline V gene. The CDR3 spans 15 residues. J lost 7 bases, V lost 4 bases, and 8 bases had no gene match. The CDR3, as DNA: TGTGCCAGCAGTGTCTTAGACAGGGGAGGCGGGGAGCTGTTTTTT. Translating gives CASSVLDRGGGELFF.

The chain recombines TRBV5-1 with TRBJ1-2; D unresolved. V was cut by 0 bases and J by 0 bases, with 6 bases left in between. The CDR3 is 14 residues long. CDR1 SGHRS and CDR2 YFSETQ come from the germline V gene. CDR3 amino acids: CASSLDSSNYGYTF. As DNA, the CDR3 is TGCGCCAGCAGCTTGGACAGTTCTAACTATGGCTACACCTTC. Full variable domain (rest looked up from reference TRBV5-1 and TRBJ1-2): KAGVTQTPRYLIKTRGQQVTLSCSPISGHRSVSWYQQTPGQGLQFLFEYFSETQRNKGNFPGRFSGRQFSNSRSEMNVSTLELGDSALYLCASSLDSSNYGYTFGSGTRLTVV.